These 32 T cell receptor beta chains originate from one sample sequenced in a study of T cell changes during pregnancy in multiple sclerosis. TCRdb keeps only in-frame clones here, not all; method: immunoSEQ multiplex PCR. The sample contains some 100,000 clones, around nine tenths of which appear only once. The sample consisted of peripheral blood, taken in the second trimester of pregnancy. The source is a female donor with multiple sclerosis, enrolled in a pregnancy study.

The V gene is TRBV19, the J gene TRBJ2-3; TRBD1 agrees at 9 bases. CDR3 length equals 14 residues. J lost 5 bases, V lost 6 bases, and 6 bases had no gene match. CDR1 and CDR2 from the germline V gene are LNHDA and SQIVND (reference sequence). CDR3 protein: CASSGNRGRDTQYF. The CDR3 DNA reads as TGTGCCAGTAGCGGTAACAGGGGGCGAGATACGCAGTATTTT.

V and J are TRBV5-6 and TRBJ1-1, with D perhaps matching TRBD1 (6 bases). This CDR3 has 15 residues. V gave up 6 bases and J gave up 5 bases, with 20 bases separating them. From germline, CDR1 is SGHDT and CDR2 YYEEEE. DNA of the CDR3: TGTGCCAGCACCCCCGATCCCGGGGGGCGGACTGAAGCTTTCTTT. It encodes CASTPDPGGRTEAFF. The whole variable domain, filled in from reference TRBV5-6 and TRBJ1-1, reads DAGVTQSPTHLIKTRGQQVTLRCSPKSGHDTVSWYQQALGQGPQFIFQYYEEEERQRGNFPDRFSGHQFPNYSSELNVNALLLGDSALYLCASTPDPGGRTEAFFGQGTRLTVV.

The chain couples TRBV16 to TRBJ2-1, with 11 bases fitting TRBD2. J lost 4 bases, V lost 4 bases, and 15 bases had no gene match. The CDR3 loop spans 19 amino acids. Per germline, CDR1 KGHSY and CDR2 FQNENV. CDR3 sequence: CASSRLTSGGLLIYNEQFF. CDR3 nucleotides: TGTGCCAGCAGCCGTCTAACTAGCGGGGGCCTCCTTATATACAATGAGCAGTTCTTC.

The chain employs TRBV6-5 and TRBJ1-2, with no clear D. Trimming stripped 6 bases from V and 6 bases from J, with 17 bases between. The germline V gene has CDR1 MNHEY and CDR2 SVGAGI. The CDR3 extends over 14 amino acids. CDR3 DNA sequence: TGTGCCAGCAGCCGGGAAGCGGACCTACATGGCTACACCTTC. Residues: CASSREADLHGYTF.

CDR3 in DNA: TGCGCCAGCAGGTCAGGGGTTTTTCCCTACGAGCAGTACTTC. The encoded protein is CASRSGVFPYEQYF. The V call is TRBV5-1, the J call TRBJ2-7, with D possibly being TRBD1 (6 bases). This CDR3 spans 14 amino acids. Trimming shortened V by 5 bases and J by 2 bases, and 14 bases separated the two germline ends. CDR1 SGHRS and CDR2 YFSETQ come from the germline V gene.

The chain is built from TRBV9 and TRBJ2-2, with TRBD1 matching over 8 bases. Unmatched junction bases numbered 6, after V lost 2 bases and J lost 3 bases. The CDR3 has 16 residues. Germline V gene data show CDR1 as SGDLS and CDR2 as YYNGEE. The CDR3 bases are TGTGCCAGCAGCGTGACCGACAGGGGAGACACCGGGGAGCTGTTTTTT. This sequence encodes CASSVTDRGDTGELFF. The entire variable domain, with the rest obtained from reference TRBV9 and TRBJ2-2, is as follows: DSGVTQTPKHLITATGQRVTLRCSPRSGDLSVYWYQQSLDQGLQFLIQYYNGEERAKGNILERFSAQQFPDLHSELNLSSLELGDSALYFCASSVTDRGDTGELFFGEGSRLTVL.

The rearrangement joins TRBV19 to TRBJ2-7; 10 bases match TRBD1. V lost 7 bases and J lost 3; bases outside the gene matches: 6. CDR3 length: 14 residues. CDR1 LNHDA and CDR2 SQIVND come from the germline V gene (reference sequence). CDR3 in amino acids: CASTKDRGLYEQYF. The CDR3, as DNA: TGTGCCAGTACTAAAGACAGGGGGCTCTACGAGCAGTACTTC.

The rearrangement joins TRBV28 to TRBJ2-7; 12 bases are a match to TRBD1. This CDR3 region has 14 residues. With V trimmed by 4 bases and J by 7 bases, 5 bases remained unmatched. Germline CDR1 reads MDHEN; CDR2 reads SYDVKM. In DNA form, the CDR3 reads TGTGCCAGCAGTTCGGGACAGGGGGCAAAAGAGCAGTACTTC. It codes for CASSSGQGAKEQYF.

The chain recombines TRBV5-1 with TRBJ1-2; 10 nucleotides agree with TRBD1. This CDR3 is built from 16 residues. V was clipped by 4 bases and J by 4 bases; unmatched bases: 10. Germline-derived CDR1 and CDR2 are SGHRS and YFSETQ. The CDR3 DNA sequence: TGCGCCAGCAGCCCCGGACAGGGGGAAATTGGCTATGGCTACACCTTC. It yields the protein CASSPGQGEIGYGYTF.

The V call is TRBV7-9, the J call TRBJ2-2; TRBD2 agrees at 10 bases. After removal of 5 bases from V and 5 bases from J, the junction contained 14 bases not matched to a gene. This CDR3 region has 18 residues. The germline gives CDR1 SEHNR, CDR2 FQNEAQ (reference sequence). CDR3 in amino acids: CASSNHQGLAVRTGELFF. The CDR3 coding sequence is TGTGCCAGCAGCAACCACCAAGGACTAGCGGTGAGAACCGGGGAGCTGTTTTTT.

V usage is TRBV6-1 and J usage is TRBJ1-2; D is perhaps TRBD1 (6 bases). V was clipped by 3 bases and J by 4 bases, with 12 bases between them. Germline loops: CDR1 MNHNS, CDR2 SASEGT. This CDR3 is built from 14 residues. The CDR3 region is CASSDRGSSYGYTF. The CDR3 DNA follows: TGTGCCAGCAGTGACAGGGGAAGTAGCTATGGCTACACCTTC.

The chain has TRBV27 and TRBJ2-7, with 9 nucleotides matching TRBD2. Per germline, CDR1 MNHEY and CDR2 SMNVEV (reference sequence). Trimming took 5 bases from V and 3 from J; bases not matched to a gene: 2. This CDR3 spans 13 amino acids. The CDR3 DNA reads as TGTGCCAGCAGTCCTAGCGGGGTCTACGAGCAGTACTTC. Residues: CASSPSGVYEQYF.

This sequence joins TRBV18 and TRBJ1-1, with a weak D call TRBD1 (5 bases). Germline CDR1 KGHSH, CDR2 LQKENI. The V end was cut by 3 bases, the J end by 0 bases, with 11 bases between. CDR3 length equals 15 residues. The CDR3 nucleotides read TGTGCCAGCTCACCCTGGGGGGGGATGAACACTGAAGCTTTCTTT. Translating gives CASSPWGGMNTEAFF.

The rearrangement joins TRBV7-3 to TRBJ2-1; 13 nucleotides agree with TRBD2. After removal of 4 bases from V and 7 bases from J, the junction contained 4 bases not matched to a gene. Germline CDR1 and CDR2: SGHTA and FQGTGA. CDR3 length: 15 residues. The CDR3 DNA reads as TGTGCCAGCAGCTCGACTAGCGGGAGGACTAATGAGCAGTTCTTC. Amino acids: CASSSTSGRTNEQFF.

The chain employs TRBV27 and TRBJ2-7, with 8 positions matching TRBD1. The trim removed 6 bases at V and 3 bases at J, leaving 10 bases unmatched. This CDR3 has 15 amino acids. Germline V CDR1 and CDR2: MNHEY, SMNVEV (reference sequence). The CDR3 coding sequence is TGTGCCAGCAGCCGAACCGGGACAGGTAACTACGAGCAGTACTTC. It codes for CASSRTGTGNYEQYF.

This clone was seen more than once but under ten times. The rearrangement joins TRBV2 to TRBJ1-5, with 8 positions matching TRBD1. With V trimmed by 5 bases and J by 4 bases, 4 bases remained unmatched. The CDR3 has 14 residues. The germline V gene has CDR1 SNHLY and CDR2 FYNNEI. The CDR3 region is CASSLDRVNQPQHF. The DNA for the CDR3 is TGTGCCAGCAGTTTGGACAGGGTGAATCAGCCCCAGCATTTT.

The chain is built from TRBV27 and TRBJ2-1; TRBD2 matches 8 bases. Unmatched junction bases numbered 5, after V lost 5 bases and J lost 5 bases. CDR1 MNHEY and CDR2 SMNVEV come from the germline V gene (reference sequence). This CDR3 is 14 amino acids long. The CDR3 DNA is TGTGCCAGCAGTCTTAGCGGGATCCACAATGAGCAGTTCTTC. Translating gives CASSLSGIHNEQFF.

The chain employs TRBV25-1 and TRBJ2-7; tentative D call: TRBD2 (7 bases). The V gene's germline CDR1 is MGHDK and CDR2 SYGVNS. Trimming left V 3 bases short and J 4 bases short, with 16 bases between. The length of the CDR3 is 15 residues. The chain's CDR3 is CASSEGRGAGYEQYF. For the CDR3, the DNA is TGTGCCAGCAGTGAGGGACGGGGGGCCGGATACGAGCAGTACTTC.

CDR3 in DNA: TGTGCCAGCAGCAGAGGACTAGCGGGGTATCATGATACGCAGTATTTT. It encodes CASSRGLAGYHDTQYF. The chain carries TRBV7-9 and TRBJ2-3; TRBD2 agrees at 12 bases. CDR1 and CDR2 (germline): SEHNR, FQNEAQ (reference sequence). The CDR3 runs 16 residues. V shed 5 bases and J 6 bases; nucleotides not matched to a gene: 9.

The V and J genes are TRBV6-4 and TRBJ1-2; TRBD1 might be the D (5 bases). CDR1 is MRHNA and CDR2 is SNTAGT in the germline V gene. CDR3 length equals 15 residues. Trimming removed 0 bases at V and 9 bases at J, with 17 bases between. The CDR3 is CASSDSGVAAGRYTF. CDR3 coding DNA: TGTGCCAGCAGTGACTCAGGGGTCGCGGCCGGTCGCTACACCTTC.

V usage is TRBV19 and J usage is TRBJ1-4; 9 bases fit TRBD1. This CDR3 spans 17 amino acids. Trimming cost V 5 bases and J 4 bases; bases outside gene matches: 11. Germline V gives CDR1 LNHDA, CDR2 SQIVND (reference sequence). CDR3 nucleotides: TGTGCCAGTAGTTCGACCTTCACAGGGGGCGGTAATGAAAAACTGTTTTTT. This encodes CASSSTFTGGGNEKLFF.

The genes are TRBV9 and TRBJ2-2, with 13 bases matching TRBD2. Germline V gene data show CDR1 as SGDLS and CDR2 as YYNGEE. The CDR3 totals 18 residues. The J segment lost 5 bases and the V segment lost 4 bases, leaving 11 bases of the junction unmatched. CDR3: CASSPGVGTSGTTGELFF. The CDR3 region has the DNA TGTGCCAGCAGCCCCGGAGTGGGGACTAGCGGGACTACCGGGGAGCTGTTTTTT.

This clone has just one count. The V call is TRBV27, the J call TRBJ1-6, with D possibly TRBD1 on 6 matching bases. The CDR3 contains 13 residues. Trimming took off 4 bases at V and 8 bases at J, with 9 bases between the two ends. Germline assignment: CDR1 MNHEY and CDR2 SMNVEV (reference sequence). CDR3 amino acids: CASSSQGYSPLHF. The CDR3 DNA follows: TGTGCCAGCAGTTCCCAGGGGTATTCACCCCTCCACTTT.

The chain couples TRBV6-4 to TRBJ2-3, with TRBD2 as a possible D gene (6 bases). V was trimmed by 0 bases and J by 1 base, leaving 8 bases between them. CDR1 MRHNA and CDR2 SNTAGT come from the germline V gene. The CDR3 consists of 15 residues. For the CDR3, the DNA is TGTGCCAGCAGTGACTCGGGGGGAGGCACAGATACGCAGTATTTT. Translation gives CASSDSGGGTDTQYF.

The chain recombines TRBV2 with TRBJ2-1; D is unresolved. CDR1 and CDR2 from the germline V gene are SNHLY and FYNNEI. The CDR3 loop spans 14 amino acids. The V gene lost 7 bases and the J gene lost 6 bases, with 16 bases spanning the gap. The CDR3 loop is CASIKTVTGNEQFF. In nucleotides, the CDR3 is TGTGCCAGCATAAAGACCGTAACGGGCAATGAGCAGTTCTTC.

This chain connects TRBV6-5 to TRBJ2-5, with TRBD1 matching 7 bases. The J segment lost 7 bases and the V segment lost 5 bases, leaving 10 bases of the junction unmatched. The CDR3 loop spans 14 amino acids. Germline CDR1 and CDR2: MNHEY and SVGAGI. The CDR3 bases are TGTGCCAGCAGTCGGGACAGCCCCGCGGGGACCCAGTACTTC. It specifies CASSRDSPAGTQYF.

The chain links TRBV7-2 to TRBJ2-2; D possibly corresponds to TRBD1 (5 bases). Germline values: CDR1 SGHTA, CDR2 FQGNSA. The V end lost 1 base, the J end lost 1 base, and 16 bases lay between the germline ends. CDR3 size: 18 residues. CDR3 in DNA: TGTGCCAGCAGCTTAGACGCGACATGGGGCGGGAACACCGGGGAGCTGTTTTTT. This encodes CASSLDATWGGNTGELFF. Looking up the rest from reference TRBV7-2 and TRBJ2-2 gives the full variable domain: GAGVSQSPSNKVTEKGKDVELRCDPISGHTALYWYRQSLGQGLEFLIYFQGNSAPDKSGLPSDRFSAERTGGSVSTLTIQRTQQEDSAVYLCASSLDATWGGNTGELFFGEGSRLTVL.

This clone occurred once. This rearrangement joins TRBV9 to TRBJ1-3; unclear D gene. In germline, CDR1 is SGDLS, CDR2 YYNGEE. V lost 0 bases to trimming and J lost 3 bases, with 16 bases between them. The CDR3 totals 17 residues. CDR3: CASSVDAALNLGNTIYF. The CDR3 DNA is TGTGCCAGCAGCGTAGACGCGGCGTTAAACCTTGGAAACACCATATATTTT.

This clone was detected once. The V call is TRBV27, the J call TRBJ2-4; D call uncertain. In germline, CDR1 is MNHEY, CDR2 SMNVEV (reference sequence). The V end was cut by 4 bases, the J end by 0 bases, with 13 bases between. The CDR3 is 16 amino acids. In DNA form, the CDR3 reads TGTGCCAGCAGTTCCCTCAAGCTGGTAGCCAAAAACATTCAGTACTTC. As protein: CASSSLKLVAKNIQYF.

The rearrangement uses TRBV2 and TRBJ1-3; D is unresolved. Germline V gene lookup returns CDR1 SNHLY and CDR2 FYNNEI. The CDR3 has 13 amino acids. V lost 9 bases, J lost 0 bases, and 9 bases lay in between. This CDR3 is CASSFSSGNTIYF. CDR3 bases: TGTGCCAGTAGTTTTAGCTCTGGAAACACCATATATTTT.

The V and J genes are TRBV2 and TRBJ1-4, with 7 bases matching TRBD1. CDR1 is SNHLY and CDR2 is FYNNEI in the germline V gene. The CDR3 spans 18 residues. V was pared by 0 bases and J by 4 bases, with 11 bases of the junction left unmatched. CDR3 amino acids: CASSEARPSTGINEKLFF. DNA of the CDR3: TGTGCCAGCAGTGAAGCGCGACCTTCGACAGGGATTAATGAAAAACTGTTTTTT.

J is TRBJ2-1 and V is TRBV5-6; TRBD2 agrees at 9 bases. V lost 5 bases and J lost 3; bases outside the gene matches: 9. The CDR3 has 16 residues. The germline V gene has CDR1 SGHDT and CDR2 YYEEEE. The CDR3 region is CASRPRAGGGYNEQFF. The CDR3 DNA is TGTGCCAGCAGGCCCAGAGCGGGAGGAGGCTACAATGAGCAGTTCTTC.